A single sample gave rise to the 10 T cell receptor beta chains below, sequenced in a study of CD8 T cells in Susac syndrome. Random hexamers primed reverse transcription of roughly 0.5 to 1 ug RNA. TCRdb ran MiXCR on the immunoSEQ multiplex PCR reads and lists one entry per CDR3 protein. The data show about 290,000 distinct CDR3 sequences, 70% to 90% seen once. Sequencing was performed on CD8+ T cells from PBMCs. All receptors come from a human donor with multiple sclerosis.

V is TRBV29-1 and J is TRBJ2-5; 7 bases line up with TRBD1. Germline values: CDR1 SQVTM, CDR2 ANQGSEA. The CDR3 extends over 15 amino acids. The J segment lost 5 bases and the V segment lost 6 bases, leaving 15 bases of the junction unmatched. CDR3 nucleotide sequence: TGCAGCGTCCACGCCGGGACAGCCATGGGGGAGACCCAGTACTTC. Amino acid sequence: CSVHAGTAMGETQYF.

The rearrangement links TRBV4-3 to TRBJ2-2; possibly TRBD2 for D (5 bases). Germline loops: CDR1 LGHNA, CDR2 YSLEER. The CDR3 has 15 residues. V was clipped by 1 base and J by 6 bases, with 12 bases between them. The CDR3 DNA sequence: TGCGCCAGCAGCCAAGGGGGAGCCCTGCCCGGGGAGCTGTTTTTT. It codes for CASSQGGALPGELFF.

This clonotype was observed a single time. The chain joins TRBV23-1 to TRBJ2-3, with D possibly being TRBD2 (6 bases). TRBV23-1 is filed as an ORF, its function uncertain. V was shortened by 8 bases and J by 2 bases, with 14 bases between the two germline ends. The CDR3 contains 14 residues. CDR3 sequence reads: CASSRRDSTDTQYF. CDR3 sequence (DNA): TGCGCCAGCTCTCGGCGGGACTCCACAGATACGCAGTATTTT.

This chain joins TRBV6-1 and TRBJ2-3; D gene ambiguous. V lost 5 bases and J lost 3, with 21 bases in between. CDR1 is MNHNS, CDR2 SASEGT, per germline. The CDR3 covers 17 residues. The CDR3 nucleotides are TGTGCCAGCAGTCGACTCTCGTCGGGTTCCCTTACAGATACGCAGTATTTT. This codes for CASSRLSSGSLTDTQYF.

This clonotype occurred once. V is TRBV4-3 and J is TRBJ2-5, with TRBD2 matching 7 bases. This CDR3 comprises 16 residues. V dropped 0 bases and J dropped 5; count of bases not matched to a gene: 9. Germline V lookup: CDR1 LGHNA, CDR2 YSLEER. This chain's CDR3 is CASSQEGEGLRETQYF. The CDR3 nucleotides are TGCGCCAGCAGCCAAGAGGGGGAGGGACTTCGGGAGACCCAGTACTTC.

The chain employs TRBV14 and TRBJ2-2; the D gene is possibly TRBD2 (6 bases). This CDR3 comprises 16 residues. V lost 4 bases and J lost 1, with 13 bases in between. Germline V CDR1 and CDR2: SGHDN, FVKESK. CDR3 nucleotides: TGTGCCAGCAGCCCAACGCTTAGCGGGAACACCGGGGAGCTGTTTTTT. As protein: CASSPTLSGNTGELFF.

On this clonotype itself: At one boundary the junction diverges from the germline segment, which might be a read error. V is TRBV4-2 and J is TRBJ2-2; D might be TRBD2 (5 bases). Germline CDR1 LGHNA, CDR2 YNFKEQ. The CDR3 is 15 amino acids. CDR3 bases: TGTGCCAGCAGCCAAGAGTTGGGAGAGTCCGGGGAGCTTTTTTTT. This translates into CASSQELGESGELFF.

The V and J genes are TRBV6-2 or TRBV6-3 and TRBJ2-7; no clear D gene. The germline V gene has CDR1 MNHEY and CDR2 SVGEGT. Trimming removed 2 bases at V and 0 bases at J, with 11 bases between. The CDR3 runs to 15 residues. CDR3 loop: CASSYERPPSYEQYF. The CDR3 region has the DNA TGTGCCAGCAGTTACGAGCGTCCTCCCTCCTACGAGCAGTACTTC.

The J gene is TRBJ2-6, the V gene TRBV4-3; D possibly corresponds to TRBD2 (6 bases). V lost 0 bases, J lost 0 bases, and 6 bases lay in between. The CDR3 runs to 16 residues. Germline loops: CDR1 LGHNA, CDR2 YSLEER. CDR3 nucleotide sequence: TGCGCCAGCAGCCAAGAGGAGGGCTCTGGGGCCAACGTCCTGACTTTC. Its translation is CASSQEEGSGANVLTF.

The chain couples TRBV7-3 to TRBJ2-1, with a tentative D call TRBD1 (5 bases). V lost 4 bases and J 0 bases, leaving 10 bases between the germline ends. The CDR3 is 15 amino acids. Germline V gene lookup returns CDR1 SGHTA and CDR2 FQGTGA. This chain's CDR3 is CASSSDRSSYNEQFF. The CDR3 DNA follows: TGTGCCAGCAGCTCCGACAGAAGCTCCTACAATGAGCAGTTCTTC.